These T cell receptor beta chains were read from a single sample in a study of T cell changes during pregnancy in multiple sclerosis. The repertoire was sequenced with immunoSEQ multiplex PCR; TCRdb's copy has only in-frame clones and lacks some. The sample lists approximately 27,000 clones, around 90% occurring once. This sample comprised CD8+ T cells from peripheral blood mononuclear cells, obtained before pregnancy. All receptors derive from a female donor with multiple sclerosis, enrolled in a pregnancy study. Both conserved end residues are part of each CDR3. Each record gives: CDR3 protein, CDR3 DNA, J gene, D gene, clone size, V gene. D genes are given only for firm matches. The size field is filled for only some rows; it gives once, few, many or a size class.

CDR3 protein: CASSYRGEAFF; CDR3 DNA: TGTGCCAGCAGCTACCGCGGTGAAGCTTTCTTT; J gene: TRBJ1-1; D gene: -; clone size: -; V gene: TRBV5-6
CDR3 protein: CASSRRGANTNYGYTF; CDR3 DNA: TGTGCCAGTAGTCGCCGGGGGGCCAATACTAACTATGGCTACACCTTC; J gene: TRBJ1-2; D gene: -; clone size: -; V gene: TRBV19
CDR3 protein: CVVGDSQETQYF; CDR3 DNA: TGTGTCGTTGGGGACAGCCAAGAGACCCAGTACTTC; J gene: TRBJ2-5; D gene: TRBD1; clone size: -; V gene: TRBV7-8
CDR3 protein: CASSTGNTEAFF; CDR3 DNA: TGTGCCAGCAGTACGGGGAACACTGAAGCTTTCTTT; J gene: TRBJ1-1; D gene: -; clone size: few; V gene: TRBV27
CDR3 protein: CASRSWVTGSYEQYF; CDR3 DNA: TGTGCCAGCAGATCGTGGGTTACGGGATCCTACGAGCAGTACTTC; J gene: TRBJ2-7; D gene: -; clone size: -; V gene: TRBV6-1
CDR3 protein: CASSLHRDLNYGYTF; CDR3 DNA: TGTGCCAGCAGCTTACACAGGGACCTTAACTATGGCTACACCTTC; J gene: TRBJ1-2; D gene: -; clone size: -; V gene: TRBV13
CDR3 protein: CASSPGTGDTGELFF; CDR3 DNA: TGTGCCAGCAGCCCTGGGACAGGGGACACCGGGGAGCTGTTTTTT; J gene: TRBJ2-2; D gene: TRBD1; clone size: many; V gene: TRBV6-5
CDR3 protein: CASSVTGEGDTQYF; CDR3 DNA: TGTGCCAGCAGTGTAACGGGGGAAGGGGATACGCAGTATTTT; J gene: TRBJ2-3; D gene: -; clone size: -; V gene: TRBV6-4
CDR3 protein: CASSPEPGTGPEKLFF; CDR3 DNA: TGCGCCAGCAGCCCTGAACCCGGGACAGGCCCTGAAAAACTGTTTTTT; J gene: TRBJ1-4; D gene: TRBD1; clone size: -; V gene: TRBV4-3
CDR3 protein: CASSPLQGWGYTF; CDR3 DNA: TGTGCCAGCAGCCCTTTACAGGGCTGGGGCTACACCTTC; J gene: TRBJ1-2; D gene: -; clone size: -; V gene: TRBV28